The 26 T cell receptor beta chains reported below all come from one sample, sequenced in a study of shared clonotypes between healthy human individuals. Repertoires were generated with immunoSEQ multiplex PCR, while TCRdb's copy carries only in-frame clones and drops some. The table lists about 1 million clones, 65% to 80% of them singletons. The sample comprised memory CD4+ T cells sorted from blood. Subset given: CD45RA-negative fraction. The receptors stem from a man between 18 and 29 years old in good health.

This chain connects TRBV28 to TRBJ2-7; tentative D call: TRBD1 (5 bases). V gave up 8 bases and J gave up 6 bases, with 17 bases separating them. This CDR3 spans 13 amino acids. Germline lookup yields CDR1 MDHEN and CDR2 SYDVKM. The CDR3 DNA is TGTGCCAGCCAGACAGCAGGGTACGGCGAGCAGTACTTC. As protein: CASQTAGYGEQYF.

This clone was found many times. J is TRBJ2-1 and V is TRBV23-1; D remains ambiguous. TRBV23-1 is noted as an ORF with a role that remains uncertain. The CDR3 extends over 10 amino acids. Trimming took off 8 bases at V and 8 bases at J, with 7 bases between the two ends. The CDR3 DNA follows: TGCGCCAGCCCCCGGGATGAGCAGTTCTTC. It encodes CASPRDEQFF.

The gene calls are TRBV5-1 and TRBJ1-2; D is possibly TRBD1 (5 bases). Trimming stripped 4 bases from V and 5 bases from J, with 18 bases between. This CDR3 is built from 15 residues. Germline loops: CDR1 SGHRS, CDR2 YFSETQ. The CDR3 sequence: CASSSLGAEGYGYTF. In DNA, the CDR3 is TGCGCCAGCAGCAGCCTTGGGGCAGAGGGATATGGCTACACCTTC.

The rearrangement joins TRBV21-1 to TRBJ1-3; no check of the table's D call, TRBD1, against the DNA was made. TRBV21-1 is termed a pseudogene. CDR3 length equals 15 residues. CDR3 in DNA: TGTGCCAGCAGCAAAGTGGCAGGGGGCCGAAACACCATATATTTT. Protein sequence: CASSKVAGGRNTIYF.

The chain employs TRBV5-8 and TRBJ2-5; D assignment may be TRBD1 or TRBD2 (5 bases each). The V end was cut by 4 bases, the J end by 2 bases, with 27 bases between. CDR3 length equals 19 residues. Germline V gene sequence: CDR1 SGHTS, CDR2 YDEGEE. In DNA, the CDR3 is TGTGCCAGCAGCCCTCTGGGGGTCACGCTAAGACCGTCACAAGAGACCCAGTACTTC. It yields the protein CASSPLGVTLRPSQETQYF.

This clone was found a few times. The sample holds other DNA sequences that translate to the same CDR3. The V call is TRBV10-3, the J call TRBJ1-3; D unresolved. The V and J ends lost 5 bases and 3 bases respectively, with 5 bases between them. The CDR3 loop spans 12 amino acids. Germline CDR1 reads ENHRY; CDR2 reads SYGVKD. The DNA of the CDR3 is TGTGCCATCAGTCGCGATGGAAACACCATATATTTT. Translating gives CAISRDGNTIYF.

The V and J genes are TRBV21-1 and TRBJ1-5. TRBV21-1 is marked as a pseudogene. The CDR3 length is 17 residues. CDR3 amino acids: CASRMRAAPHSNQPQHF. The CDR3, as DNA: TGTGCCAGCCGGATGCGGGCCGCGCCTCATAGCAATCAGCCCCAGCATTTT.

V usage is TRBV7-2 and J usage is TRBJ2-7; no reliable D call. There are 15 residues in the CDR3. Deletions cut 1 base from V and 0 bases from J, with 10 bases between. Germline loops: CDR1 SGHTA, CDR2 FQGNSA. The CDR3 nucleotides read TGTGCCAGCAGCTTAGGGCAGCACACCTCCTACGAGCAGTACTTC. This codes for CASSLGQHTSYEQYF.

The chain recombines TRBV6-6 with TRBJ2-1; 12 bases match TRBD2. V lost 6 bases, J lost 7 bases, and 7 bases stayed unmatched. The CDR3 runs 15 residues. The V gene's germline CDR1 is MNHNY and CDR2 SVGAGI (reference sequence). Here the CDR3 DNA reads TGTGCCAGCAGGGACGGGACTAGCGGGCGGAATGAGCAGTTCTTC. This codes for CASRDGTSGRNEQFF.

In its sample, this clone was seen a few times. The chain joins TRBV10-3 to TRBJ2-1; maybe TRBD2 (5 bases). The V end lost 0 bases, the J end lost 5 bases, and 14 bases lay between the germline ends. Germline CDR1 reads ENHRY; CDR2 reads SYGVKD. The CDR3 runs 16 residues. CDR3 sequence: CAISESERLENNEQFF. CDR3 coding DNA: TGTGCCATCAGTGAGTCCGAGCGGCTCGAGAACAATGAGCAGTTCTTC.

CDR3 protein: CSVGRTTTNTEAFF. Written as DNA, the CDR3 is TGCAGCGTTGGCAGGACAACGACGAACACTGAAGCTTTCTTT. The chain couples TRBV29-1 to TRBJ1-1; D may be TRBD1 (5 bases). The CDR3 covers 14 residues. Per germline, CDR1 SQVTM and CDR2 ANQGSEA. Trimming left V 4 bases short and J 1 base short, with 13 bases between.

The J gene is TRBJ2-2, the V gene TRBV2, with 9 bases identical to TRBD2. The CDR3 loop spans 14 amino acids. Trimming cost V 6 bases and J 3 bases; bases outside gene matches: 2. Per germline, CDR1 SNHLY and CDR2 FYNNEI. CDR3 DNA sequence: TGTGCCAGCAGGGGACTAGCAGACACCGGGGAGCTGTTTTTT. Protein: CASRGLADTGELFF. Combining the CDR3 with reference TRBV2 and TRBJ2-2 gives the whole variable domain EPEVTQTPSHQVTQMGQEVILRCVPISNHLYFYWYRQILGQKVEFLVSFYNNEISEKSEIFDDQFSVERPDGSNFTLKIRSTKLEDSAMYFCASRGLADTGELFFGEGSRLTVL.

The count of this clone is one. The rearrangement joins TRBV6-5 to TRBJ1-4, with TRBD1 identical over 7 bases. CDR3 length equals 14 residues. Germline V gives CDR1 MNHEY, CDR2 SVGAGI. Trimming cost V 4 bases and J 7 bases; bases outside gene matches: 6. CDR3: CASSWAGGSEKLFF. The DNA of the CDR3 is TGTGCCAGCAGTTGGGCAGGGGGTAGTGAAAAACTGTTTTTT.

This clone was detected only once. The V call is TRBV19, the J call TRBJ1-4; D not resolved. Trimming pared 3 bases from V and 0 bases from J, leaving 8 bases between. Germline assignment: CDR1 LNHDA and CDR2 SQIVND (reference sequence). The CDR3 spans 15 residues. CDR3 region: CASSIRVATNEKLFF. DNA for the CDR3: TGTGCCAGTAGTATTCGGGTTGCAACTAATGAAAAACTGTTTTTT.

J is TRBJ2-1 and V is TRBV6-5, with 8 bases matching TRBD1. Germline loops: CDR1 MNHEY, CDR2 SVGAGI. The junction had 12 bases not matched to a gene; V was cut back by 5 bases and J by 9 bases. The CDR3 spans 15 residues. CDR3 nucleotide sequence: TGTGCCAGCAGTCAGACGCGGACAGGGCGGGGTGAGCAGTTCTTC. Protein sequence: CASSQTRTGRGEQFF.

This clone was detected many times. The chain links TRBV4-1 to TRBJ2-4; 12 bases line up with TRBD2. V shed 1 base, J shed 1 base, and the junction held 8 bases outside the gene matches. This CDR3 has 19 residues. CDR1 is MGHRA, CDR2 YSYEKL, per germline. CDR3 sequence reads: CASSQGRLAGDGAKNIQYF. The DNA of the CDR3 is TGCGCCAGCAGCCAAGGAAGACTAGCGGGAGATGGGGCCAAAAACATTCAGTACTTC.

As regards this clone: It is likely a read error: a sequence one base away is far more abundant. This sample includes further DNA sequences coding for the same CDR3. The chain carries TRBV4-3 and TRBJ2-6; weak D call: TRBD2 (5 bases). The germline V gene has CDR1 LGHNA and CDR2 YSLEER. This CDR3 has 17 residues. The CDR3 sequence is CASSQDHRGSGANVLTF. The DNA of the CDR3 is TGCGCCAGCAGTCAAGATCATCGGGGCTCTGGGGCCAACGTCCTGACTTTC.

This clone was counted between two and nine times. J is TRBJ1-5 and V is TRBV30; D is unresolved. The V end lost 1 base, the J end lost 5 bases, and 9 bases lay between the germline ends. The CDR3 is made up of 13 amino acids. The germline V gene has CDR1 GTSNPN and CDR2 SVGIG (reference sequence). The CDR3 sequence: CAWSEATDQPQHF. CDR3 in DNA: TGTGCCTGGAGTGAGGCCACCGATCAGCCCCAGCATTTT.

A few counts support this clone. Other DNA variants within this sample encode the same CDR3. This chain links TRBV15 with TRBJ1-1, with a weak D call TRBD1 (6 bases). Germline loops: CDR1 LNHNV, CDR2 YYDKDF (reference sequence). The CDR3 runs to 15 residues. V was clipped by 0 bases and J by 0 bases, with 8 bases between them. This CDR3 reads CATSRETGMNTEAFF. CDR3 sequence (DNA): TGTGCCACCAGCAGAGAGACAGGCATGAACACTGAAGCTTTCTTT.

The gene calls are TRBV5-1 and TRBJ1-3; the D is unclear. Germline V gene lookup returns CDR1 SGHRS and CDR2 YFSETQ. Trimming took off 4 bases at V and 2 bases at J, with 10 bases between the two ends. This CDR3 has 14 amino acids. CDR3 nucleotides: TGCGCCAGCAGCCCTGGGATGCCTGGAAACACCATATATTTT. Translation: CASSPGMPGNTIYF.

The chain employs TRBV18 and TRBJ2-5; TRBD1 agrees at 7 bases. Germline V CDR1 and CDR2: KGHSH, LQKENI. The CDR3 runs 15 residues. The V segment lost 2 bases and the J segment 3 bases; nucleotides outside the gene matches: 6. The DNA for the CDR3 is TGTGCCAGCTCACCAAGACAGGGCCGGGAAGAGACCCAGTACTTC. Translating gives CASSPRQGREETQYF.

Points on this clone: This likely stems from a read error, as it lies one base from a far larger clone. This same CDR3 is encoded by further DNA sequences in the sample. V usage is TRBV7-9 and J usage is TRBJ1-6; D is ambiguous. With 1 base removed from V and 8 bases from J, the gap between germline ends came to 3 bases. The CDR3 loop spans 12 amino acids. Germline loops: CDR1 SEHNR, CDR2 FQNEAQ (reference sequence). DNA of the CDR3: TGTGCCAGCAGCTTAGGGGATTCACCCCTCCACTTT. Translation: CASSLGDSPLHF.

The table lists this clone with a few counts. The same CDR3 can be traced to other DNA sequences in this sample. The V gene is TRBV6-1, the J gene TRBJ2-2, with TRBD2 as a possible D gene (5 bases). Germline V gene data show CDR1 as MNHNS and CDR2 as SASEGT. Trimming stripped 2 bases from V and 2 bases from J, with 6 bases between. CDR3 length equals 14 residues. The chain's CDR3 is CASSERGNTGELFF. CDR3 DNA: TGTGCCAGCAGTGAACGGGGAAACACCGGGGAGCTGTTTTTT.

This clone has a handful of counts. The J gene is TRBJ2-1, the V gene TRBV12-5; perhaps TRBD2 as D (6 bases). This CDR3 region has 14 residues. The V and J ends lost 2 bases and 5 bases respectively, with 10 bases between them. Germline-derived CDR1 and CDR2 are LGHNT and FRNRAP. The CDR3 here is CASGLTSNNNEQFF. The CDR3 DNA is TGTGCTAGTGGTTTGACTAGCAATAACAATGAGCAGTTCTTC.

The V and J genes are TRBV5-1 and TRBJ2-5; D is perhaps TRBD1 (5 bases). Germline assignment: CDR1 SGHRS and CDR2 YFSETQ. The CDR3 totals 12 residues. V lost 4 bases and J 13 bases, leaving 17 bases between the germline ends. CDR3 bases: TGCGCCAGCAGCCCGGCCCTGGACAATTTGTACTTC. This translates into CASSPALDNLYF.

In its sample, this clone was seen once. The rearrangement joins TRBV9 to TRBJ2-1; 8 bases are a match to TRBD2. This CDR3 has 13 residues. V shed 3 bases, J shed 15 bases, and the junction held 11 bases outside the gene matches. CDR1 is SGDLS, CDR2 YYNGEE, per germline. CDR3 in DNA: TGTGCCAGCAGCGCCGTTCTGAGCGGGAGTCTGTTCTTC. Its protein is CASSAVLSGSLFF.